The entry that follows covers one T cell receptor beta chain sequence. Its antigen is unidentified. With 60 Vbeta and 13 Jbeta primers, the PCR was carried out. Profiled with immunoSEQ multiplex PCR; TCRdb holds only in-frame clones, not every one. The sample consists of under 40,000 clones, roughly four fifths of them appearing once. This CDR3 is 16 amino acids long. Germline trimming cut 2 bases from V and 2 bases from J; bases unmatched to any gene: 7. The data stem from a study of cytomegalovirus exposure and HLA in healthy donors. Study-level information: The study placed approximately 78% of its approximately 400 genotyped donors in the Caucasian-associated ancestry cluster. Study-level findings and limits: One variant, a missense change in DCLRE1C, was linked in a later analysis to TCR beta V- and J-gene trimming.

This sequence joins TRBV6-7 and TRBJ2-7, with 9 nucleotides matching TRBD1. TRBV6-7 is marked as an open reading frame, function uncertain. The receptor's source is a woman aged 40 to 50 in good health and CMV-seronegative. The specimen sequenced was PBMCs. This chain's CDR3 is CASSYSKGQGAYEQYF. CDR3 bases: TGTGCCAGCAGTTACAGCAAGGGACAGGGAGCCTACGAGCAGTACTTC.